Listed below are T cell receptor beta chains from one sample, sequenced in a study of blood T cells in healthy people across ages. TCRdb ran MiXCR on the 5' RACE reads and lists one entry per CDR3 protein. The sample has fewer than 2,000,000 distinct CDR3 sequences, approximately 39% seen once. The source material was blood. These receptors came from a human donor in good health. Each CDR3 is given with its conserved first and last residue. A D gene is named only where the DNA matches it firmly. The listing skips clone size in some rows; elsewhere it reads once, few, many or a size class.

CDR3 protein,CDR3 DNA,clone size,V gene,D gene,J gene
CATSDQSKTGGYTF,TGTGCCACCAGTGACCAATCCAAGACAGGGGGCTACACCTTC,NA,TRBV24-1,TRBD1,TRBJ1-2
CASRHLPIETGKETQYF,TGTGCCAGCAGGCACCTTCCGATAGAGACAGGGAAAGAGACCCAGTACTTC,NA,TRBV7-9,TRBD1,TRBJ2-5
CASSRTPPYEQYF,TGTGCCAGCAGCCGGACACCTCCTTACGAGCAGTACTTC,NA,TRBV7-9,NA,TRBJ2-7
CASSQSTNTEAFF,TGTGCCAGCAGCCAGAGTACGAACACTGAAGCTTTCTTT,few,TRBV4-2,NA,TRBJ1-1
CASSRGGTFGANVLTF,NA,few,TRBV7-2,NA,TRBJ2-6
CASSQAQPADTQYF,TGTGCCAGCAGCCAGGCCCAGCCGGCAGATACGCAGTATTTT,few,TRBV9,NA,TRBJ2-3
CSARGTGNSEKLFF,TGCAGTGCTAGGGGGACAGGGAATAGTGAAAAACTGTTTTTT,NA,TRBV20-1,TRBD1,TRBJ1-4
CASQLAGALGGERFF,TGTGCCAGCCAACTAGCGGGGGCCCTCGGCGGGGAGCGGTTTTTT,once,TRBV6-6,TRBD2,TRBJ2-2
CASSPLRGGKHNEQFF,TGTGCCAGCAGCCCCCTGAGGGGGGGGAAGCACAATGAGCAGTTCTTC,NA,TRBV7-9,NA,TRBJ2-1
CASSLGPNLSTDTQYF,TGTGCCAGCAGCTTAGGGCCCAACCTAAGCACAGATACGCAGTATTTT,NA,TRBV7-2,NA,TRBJ2-3
CASSPSGPGQEAFF,TGTGCCAGCAGCCCAAGTGGGCCCGGACAAGAAGCTTTCTTT,NA,TRBV7-2,NA,TRBJ1-1
CASSPGTDFSYNEQFF,TGCGCCAGCAGTCCTGGGACGGATTTCTCCTACAATGAGCAGTTCTTC,NA,TRBV4-3,NA,TRBJ2-1
CASRISGGGDRTDTQYF,TGTGCCAGCAGGATTTCAGGGGGGGGGGACCGCACAGATACGCAGTATTTT,few,TRBV28,NA,TRBJ2-3
CASSQGPARYGYTF,TGTGCCAGCAGCCAAGGGCCGGCCAGGTATGGCTACACCTTC,few,TRBV3-1,NA,TRBJ1-2
CASSSPTADNEQFF,TGTGCCAGCAGCTCTCCGACAGCTGACAATGAGCAGTTCTTC,NA,TRBV12-3/TRBV12-4,NA,TRBJ2-1
CASGREGGYTEQFF,TGTGCCAGCGGGAGGGAGGGGGGATACACTGAGCAGTTCTTC,NA,TRBV2,NA,TRBJ2-1
CASSQDGQYGYTF,TGTGCCAGCAGCCAGGACGGTCAATATGGCTACACCTTC,NA,TRBV7-2,NA,TRBJ1-2
CATSDLTGGGISDTQYF,TGTGCCACCAGTGATCTCACCGGCGGGGGAATATCAGATACGCAGTATTTT,few,TRBV24-1,TRBD2,TRBJ2-3
CASSFISDSGANVLTF,TGTGCCAGCAGCTTCATCTCGGACTCTGGGGCCAACGTCCTGACTTTC,NA,TRBV7-9,NA,TRBJ2-6
CASSQESDGLANYGYTF,TGTGCCAGCAGCCAAGAGTCGGACGGACTCGCTAACTATGGCTACACCTTC,NA,TRBV4-2,NA,TRBJ1-2
CASRSPRTGPYNEQFF,TGTGCCAGCAGGAGCCCCCGAACCGGGCCATACAATGAGCAGTTCTTC,NA,TRBV12-3/TRBV12-4,NA,TRBJ2-1
CASRSLWKFEAFF,TGTGCCAGCAGGTCCCTGTGGAAATTTGAAGCTTTCTTT,NA,TRBV5-8,NA,TRBJ1-1
CASSLDRVQETRYF,TGCGCCAGCAGCTTGGACAGGGTCCAAGAGACCCGGTACTTC,NA,TRBV5-1,NA,TRBJ2-5
CSARKQVSGEQYF,TGCAGTGCTAGAAAACAGGTCTCGGGCGAGCAGTACTTC,NA,TRBV20-1,NA,TRBJ2-7
CASSQRYYGKGNEQYF,TGCGCCAGCAGCCAACGGTATTACGGGAAAGGGAACGAGCAGTACTTC,NA,TRBV4-1,NA,TRBJ2-7
CASSLGPGAQETQYF,TGCGCCAGCAGCTTGGGCCCGGGGGCACAAGAGACCCAGTACTTC,few,TRBV5-1,NA,TRBJ2-5
CASSMDRAGGYTF,TGTGCCAGCAGCATGGACAGGGCGGGCGGCTACACCTTC,few,TRBV7-2,TRBD1,TRBJ1-2
CSVQGGGPNTEAFF,TGCAGCGTCCAAGGTGGGGGGCCTAACACTGAAGCTTTCTTT,NA,TRBV29-1,NA,TRBJ1-1
CASSVGGGITTDTQYF,TGTGCCAGCAGCGTAGGAGGGGGAATAACCACAGATACGCAGTATTTT,NA,TRBV9,NA,TRBJ2-3
CASSFYGGGNEQFF,TGTGCCAGCAGTTTTTACGGGGGGGGTAATGAGCAGTTCTTC,NA,TRBV12-3/TRBV12-4,TRBD2,TRBJ2-1
CASSSSRTGGKFKTQYF,TGTGCCAGCAGCTCATCCCGGACAGGGGGCAAGTTTAAGACCCAGTACTTC,NA,TRBV11-2,TRBD1,TRBJ2-5
CALLTRRAGTDNEQFF,TGTGCCTTACTTACAAGAAGGGCCGGGACAGACAATGAGCAGTTCTTC,NA,TRBV30,TRBD1,TRBJ2-1
CASSRLLEGTDTQYF,TGCGCCAGCAGCCGCCTACTAGAGGGCACAGATACGCAGTATTTT,few,TRBV4-3,NA,TRBJ2-3
CASRHPRDQGPKDTGELFF,TGTGCCAGCAGACACCCCCGGGACCAGGGTCCTAAAGACACCGGGGAGCTGTTTTTT,NA,TRBV12-3/TRBV12-4,NA,TRBJ2-2
CASSYSSPGRDGYTF,TGTGCCAGCAGCTATTCATCACCGGGACGTGATGGCTACACCTTC,few,TRBV7-2,NA,TRBJ1-2
CASSQSPDNYGYTF,TGTGCCAGCTCACAGAGCCCAGATAACTATGGCTACACCTTC,NA,TRBV2,NA,TRBJ1-2
CASSLSDRGPEAFF,TGTGCCAGCAGCTTGTCCGACAGGGGTCCTGAAGCTTTCTTT,few,TRBV7-9,TRBD1,TRBJ1-1
CSVLGQGGGGYTF,TGCAGCGTTCTGGGACAGGGCGGAGGTGGCTACACCTTC,many,TRBV29-1,TRBD1,TRBJ1-2
CASRQARDPTNEQYF,TGCGCCAGCCGCCAAGCCCGGGACCCCACCAATGAGCAGTACTTC,once,TRBV4-3,NA,TRBJ2-4
CASRWRLGETQYF,TGTGCCAGCAGATGGAGACTAGGGGAGACCCAGTACTTC,NA,TRBV2,NA,TRBJ2-5
CSARGLAGYEQYF,TGCAGTGCTAGGGGACTAGCGGGCTACGAGCAGTACTTC,few,TRBV20-1,TRBD2,TRBJ2-7
CASRPGLAGVETQYF,TGTGCCAGCAGACCAGGACTAGCGGGGGTAGAGACCCAGTACTTC,NA,TRBV3-1,TRBD2,TRBJ2-5
CASRTGLDWETQYF,TGTGCCAGCAGAACGGGTCTAGATTGGGAGACCCAGTACTTC,NA,TRBV6-2/TRBV6-3,NA,TRBJ2-5
CASSGQGAIESYNEQFF,TGTGCCAGCAGTGGACAGGGGGCAATTGAATCCTACAATGAGCAGTTCTTC,NA,TRBV12-3/TRBV12-4,TRBD1,TRBJ2-1
CASSQEGDRDETQYF,TGTGCCAGCAGCCAAGAAGGGGACAGGGATGAGACCCAGTACTTC,NA,TRBV4-2,TRBD1,TRBJ2-5
CSVEDSPSSASVGPDTQYF,TGCAGCGTTGAAGATTCTCCCAGCTCTGCTAGTGTGGGCCCAGATACGCAGTATTTT,few,TRBV29-1,NA,TRBJ2-3
CASSTDHGGQETQYF,TGTGCCAGCAGCACTGACCACGGAGGTCAAGAGACCCAGTACTTC,NA,TRBV6-1,NA,TRBJ2-5
CASGRTGTMIEPQHF,TGTGCCAGCGGTAGGACAGGGACCATGATAGAGCCCCAGCATTTT,NA,TRBV27,TRBD1,TRBJ1-5
CSVGVSARGDTQYF,TGCAGCGTTGGGGTGTCGGCCCGGGGGGATACGCAGTATTTT,NA,TRBV29-1,NA,TRBJ2-3
CASSLFGTEADGYTF,TGTGCCAGCAGCTTATTTGGGACGGAGGCTGATGGCTACACCTTC,NA,TRBV7-3,NA,TRBJ1-2
CASSQNTGKNTEAFF,TGTGCCAGCAGCCAAAACACAGGGAAGAACACTGAAGCTTTCTTT,NA,TRBV14,NA,TRBJ1-1
CASSLVGGLGDTQYF,TGTGCCAGCAGCTTAGTGGGGGGGCTCGGAGATACGCAGTATTTT,many,TRBV7-2,NA,TRBJ2-3
CATSDSRVWGETQYF,TGTGCCACCAGTGATTCGAGAGTGTGGGGGGAGACCCAGTACTTC,few,TRBV24-1,NA,TRBJ2-5
CSTLGQGGRNQPQHF,TGCAGTACCCTCGGACAGGGGGGCCGCAATCAGCCCCAGCATTTT,NA,TRBV20-1,TRBD1,TRBJ1-5
CATSSGTGSSYEQYF,TGTGCCACCAGCAGTGGAACAGGATCTTCCTACGAGCAGTACTTC,few,TRBV15,NA,TRBJ2-7